Detailed here is one TCR beta chain. Per the original data handling: Estimation of nucleated cell counts relied on the amplification of reference gene primers. Using immunoSEQ multiplex PCR, the repertoire was profiled, and TCRdb retains in-frame clones only, with some absent. V, J and clone size are taken as reported in that table, and D and trimming were inferred from the DNA itself. The repertoire holds about 260,000 clones, with over 80% as singletons. The CDR3 is 14 residues long. The ends were cut back, 1 base at V and 0 bases at J, with 6 bases in the middle. The sample comes from a study of blood T cell repertoires in COVID-19. Background on the study: Acute and convalescent COVID-19 samples came from the United States, Italy and Spain. From T cells, B-cell-depleted T cells, or PBMCs came the material, which was cDNA or gDNA.

This receptor was identified in a woman between 70 and 85 years old with COVID-19, enrolled during active disease. J is TRBJ1-1 and V is TRBV23-1, with D unclear. TRBV23-1 is placed among ORFs of uncertain function. Sequencing used peripheral blood. As DNA, the CDR3 is TGCGCCAGCAGTCAATTGGACTTGAACACTGAAGCTTTCTTT. Translation gives CASSQLDLNTEAFF.